A single sample is the source of the 11 T cell receptor beta chains below, sequenced in a study of blood T cell repertoires in COVID-19. Profiled with immunoSEQ multiplex PCR; TCRdb holds only in-frame clones, not every one. This table has about 240,000 clones, more than 70% appearing once. The sequenced sample was peripheral blood. The source of these receptors is a woman aged 40-49 years who had recovered from COVID-19.

The CDR3 DNA sequence: TGTGCCAGCAGCGCCCCCGGGGACAACCTTGTGGATGAGCAGTTCTTC. Its protein is CASSAPGDNLVDEQFF. The chain is built from TRBV5-6 and TRBJ2-1; D may be TRBD1 (6 bases). There are 16 residues in the CDR3. Germline assignment: CDR1 SGHDT and CDR2 YYEEEE. Deletions cut 4 bases from V and 8 bases from J, with 22 bases between. The whole variable domain, remainder taken from reference TRBV5-6 and TRBJ2-1, is DAGVTQSPTHLIKTRGQQVTLRCSPKSGHDTVSWYQQALGQGPQFIFQYYEEEERQRGNFPDRFSGHQFPNYSSELNVNALLLGDSALYLCASSAPGDNLVDEQFFGPGTRLTVL.

This chain uses TRBV5-1 with TRBJ1-3; D remains unclear. Germline V gene sequence: CDR1 SGHRS, CDR2 YFSETQ. The CDR3 has 14 residues. Trimming removed 1 base from V and 2 bases from J, with 7 bases in between. As DNA, the CDR3 is TGCGCCAGCAGCTTGTCGCCAGCTGGAAACACCATATATTTT. Translation gives CASSLSPAGNTIYF. Looking up the rest from reference TRBV5-1 and TRBJ1-3 gives the full variable domain: KAGVTQTPRYLIKTRGQQVTLSCSPISGHRSVSWYQQTPGQGLQFLFEYFSETQRNKGNFPGRFSGRQFSNSRSEMNVSTLELGDSALYLCASSLSPAGNTIYFGEGSWLTVV.

V usage is TRBV9 and J usage is TRBJ2-5; 9 positions match TRBD2. Germline V gene sequence: CDR1 SGDLS, CDR2 YYNGEE. V lost 0 bases to trimming and J lost 4 bases; unmatched junction nucleotides: 10. This CDR3 contains 17 residues. DNA of the CDR3: TGTGCCAGCAGCGTAGTTAGCCGTGCGGGAGGGGGAGAGACCCAGTACTTC. Translating gives CASSVVSRAGGGETQYF.

The chain employs TRBV29-1 and TRBJ1-2; TRBD1 matches at 9 bases. Germline V gene sequence: CDR1 SQVTM, CDR2 ANQGSEA. V was pared by 7 bases and J by 5 bases, with 5 bases of the junction left unmatched. The CDR3 runs 12 residues. CDR3 nucleotides: TGCAGCGCCGGGGACAGGGAATATGGCTACACCTTC. As protein: CSAGDREYGYTF.

The chain links TRBV12-3 or TRBV12-4 to TRBJ2-1; the D is unclear. The CDR3 contains 12 residues. Deletions cut 3 bases from V and 7 bases from J, with 7 bases between. The CDR3 DNA is TGTGCCAGCAGTTTTTTCCAAAATGAGCAGTTCTTC. It codes for CASSFFQNEQFF.

This chain joins TRBV14 and TRBJ2-2; maybe TRBD2 (6 bases). The CDR3 spans 14 residues. V dropped 4 bases and J dropped 7 bases, with 13 bases sitting between them. CDR1 is SGHDN and CDR2 is FVKESK in the germline V gene. CDR3 sequence reads: CASSPSLRGGELFF. The DNA of the CDR3 is TGTGCCAGCAGCCCCAGCTTGCGGGGCGGGGAGCTGTTTTTT.

The rearrangement joins TRBV4-3 to TRBJ2-2; a weak D match, TRBD2 (6 bases). The CDR3 loop spans 17 amino acids. Trimming stripped 3 bases from V and 5 bases from J, with 19 bases between. CDR1 LGHNA and CDR2 YSLEER come from the germline V gene. CDR3 in amino acids: CASSQFGVGGRTGELFF. The CDR3, as DNA: TGCGCCAGCAGCCAGTTTGGGGTAGGAGGGAGGACCGGGGAGCTGTTTTTT.

V gene TRBV7-6 combines with J gene TRBJ2-5, with 10 bases identical to TRBD2. Trimming at V came to 5 bases and at J to 2 bases, leaving 5 bases not matched to a gene. Looked up from germline, CDR1 is SGHVS and CDR2 is FNYEAQ. The CDR3 has 15 amino acids. CDR3 in amino acids: CASSPGTSAQETQYF. The CDR3 nucleotides read TGTGCCAGCAGCCCGGGGACTAGCGCTCAAGAGACCCAGTACTTC.

The chain uses TRBV10-3 and TRBJ1-2, with 8 positions matching TRBD1. Trimming cost V 4 bases and J 7 bases; bases outside gene matches: 8. The CDR3 spans 14 residues. CDR1 is ENHRY and CDR2 is SYGVKD in the germline V gene. The CDR3: CAISAGGGSGGYTF. The CDR3 bases are TGTGCCATCAGTGCAGGGGGCGGATCGGGTGGCTACACCTTC.

V usage is TRBV7-5 and J usage is TRBJ2-3; the listed D gene, TRBD1, was not tested against the DNA. TRBV7-5 is flagged as a pseudogene. This CDR3 is built from 15 residues. CDR3 nucleotides: TGTGCCAGAAGACCTCCGAGGCAGGGCACAAATACGCAGTATTTT. Translated, it gives CARRPPRQGTNTQYF.

The chain carries TRBV18 and TRBJ2-1; 8 bases are a match to TRBD2. The CDR3 length is 15 residues. The trim removed 3 bases at V and 4 bases at J, leaving 5 bases unmatched. Germline CDR1 KGHSH, CDR2 LQKENI. This CDR3 is CASSPREGPYNEQFF. The CDR3 region has the DNA TGTGCCAGCTCACCCCGGGAGGGCCCATACAATGAGCAGTTCTTC.